The rows below give T cell receptor beta chains drawn from one sample of a study of OX40 agonist ivuxolimab in advanced cancers. Using immunoSEQ multiplex PCR, the repertoire was profiled, and TCRdb retains in-frame clones only, with some absent. Here the sample spans around 33,000 clones, 80% to 95% being singletons. Specimen: CD4+ or CD8+ T cells sorted from blood, collected in a trial of the OX40 agonist ivuxolimab. These receptors were collected from an adult with an advanced solid tumor such as melanoma, head and neck, liver or kidney cancer. Each CDR3 is given with its conserved first and last residue. Fields, in order: J gene, D gene, V gene, clone size, CDR3 protein, CDR3 DNA. D genes are given only for firm matches. Only part of the rows carry a size: once, few, many, or a class if the clone is expanded.

j_call: TRBJ2-3; d_call: NA; v_call: TRBV10-3; clone_size: NA; cdr3_aa: CAISRGMGTDTQYF; cdr3_nt: TGTGCCATCAGCCGCGGGATGGGGACAGATACGCAGTATTTT
j_call: TRBJ2-2; d_call: NA; v_call: TRBV4-1; clone_size: NA; cdr3_aa: CASSQDTGANTGELFF; cdr3_nt: TGCGCCAGCAGCCAAGATACGGGGGCGAACACCGGGGAGCTGTTTTTT
j_call: TRBJ2-3; d_call: NA; v_call: TRBV5-1; clone_size: NA; cdr3_aa: CASSWEGQPQHTQYF; cdr3_nt: TGCGCCAGCAGCTGGGAGGGACAGCCTCAGCATACGCAGTATTTT
j_call: TRBJ2-3; d_call: TRBD1; v_call: TRBV28; clone_size: NA; cdr3_aa: CASRQSGTGLRDTQYF; cdr3_nt: TGTGCCAGCAGACAGTCCGGGACAGGGCTACGGGATACGCAGTATTTT
j_call: TRBJ1-1; d_call: NA; v_call: TRBV7-3; clone_size: NA; cdr3_aa: CASRGPNTEAFF; cdr3_nt: TGTGCCAGCAGGGGACCGAACACTGAAGCTTTCTTT
j_call: TRBJ2-3; d_call: NA; v_call: TRBV7-2; clone_size: NA; cdr3_aa: CASSLGLYRGGDTQYF; cdr3_nt: TGTGCCAGCAGCTTAGGTCTTTATAGAGGCGGGGATACGCAGTATTTT
j_call: TRBJ1-5; d_call: NA; v_call: TRBV10-3; clone_size: NA; cdr3_aa: CAISERSGGQPQHF; cdr3_nt: TGTGCCATCAGTGAGAGGTCGGGAGGACAGCCCCAGCATTTT
j_call: TRBJ2-2; d_call: NA; v_call: TRBV29-1; clone_size: once; cdr3_aa: CSVVGGLDTGELFF; cdr3_nt: TGCAGCGTTGTCGGGGGGCTAGACACCGGGGAGCTGTTTTTT
j_call: TRBJ2-7; d_call: NA; v_call: TRBV2; clone_size: NA; cdr3_aa: CASSARGAQDEQYF; cdr3_nt: TGTGCCAGCAGTGCACGCGGGGCTCAAGACGAGCAGTACTTC
j_call: TRBJ2-4; d_call: NA; v_call: TRBV19; clone_size: NA; cdr3_aa: CASSIAGDAKNIQYF; cdr3_nt: TGTGCCAGTAGTATAGCCGGGGATGCCAAAAACATTCAGTACTTC
j_call: TRBJ2-7; d_call: NA; v_call: TRBV5-1; clone_size: NA; cdr3_aa: CASSLGGSFSYEQYF; cdr3_nt: TGCGCCAGCAGCTTAGGGGGGTCCTTCTCCTACGAGCAGTACTTC
j_call: TRBJ1-2; d_call: NA; v_call: TRBV6-6; clone_size: NA; cdr3_aa: CASSYVRDGYTF; cdr3_nt: TGTGCCAGCAGTTATGTACGGGATGGCTACACCTTC
j_call: TRBJ2-1; d_call: TRBD2; v_call: TRBV19; clone_size: NA; cdr3_aa: CATQPGGGYNEQFF; cdr3_nt: TGTGCCACCCAACCCGGGGGGGGGTACAATGAGCAGTTCTTC
j_call: TRBJ2-1; d_call: NA; v_call: TRBV7-3; clone_size: NA; cdr3_aa: CASSPYIGNEQFF; cdr3_nt: TGTGCCAGCAGCCCATATATCGGGAATGAGCAGTTCTTC
j_call: TRBJ2-1; d_call: TRBD1; v_call: TRBV11-2; clone_size: NA; cdr3_aa: CASSPKTGASSYNEQFF; cdr3_nt: TGTGCCAGCAGCCCCAAGACAGGGGCGAGCTCCTACAATGAGCAGTTCTTC
j_call: TRBJ1-2; d_call: TRBD1; v_call: TRBV6-5; clone_size: NA; cdr3_aa: CASTNRGRGGYTF; cdr3_nt: TGTGCCAGCACGAACAGGGGGCGAGGAGGCTACACCTTC
j_call: TRBJ1-1; d_call: NA; v_call: TRBV7-2; clone_size: few; cdr3_aa: CASSLSFDEVAFF; cdr3_nt: TGTGCCAGCAGCTTATCTTTCGATGAGGTGGCTTTCTTT
j_call: TRBJ1-1; d_call: NA; v_call: TRBV14; clone_size: NA; cdr3_aa: CASSPTKQGGNTEAFF; cdr3_nt: TGTGCCAGCAGCCCGACCAAGCAGGGAGGGAACACTGAAGCTTTCTTT
j_call: TRBJ2-7; d_call: TRBD1; v_call: TRBV5-4; clone_size: NA; cdr3_aa: CASSSPTGASYEQYF; cdr3_nt: TGTGCCAGCAGCTCGCCGACAGGGGCGTCCTACGAGCAGTACTTC
j_call: TRBJ2-2; d_call: TRBD2; v_call: TRBV11-1; clone_size: NA; cdr3_aa: CASSLGLAWTSGELFF; cdr3_nt: TGTGCCAGCAGCTTAGGTCTAGCGTGGACTAGTGGGGAGCTGTTTTTT
j_call: TRBJ2-1; d_call: NA; v_call: TRBV5-1; clone_size: NA; cdr3_aa: CASSLASGGDPYEQFF; cdr3_nt: TGCGCCAGCAGCTTGGCCAGTGGGGGCGATCCCTATGAGCAGTTCTTC
j_call: TRBJ2-1; d_call: NA; v_call: TRBV14; clone_size: NA; cdr3_aa: CASSQTRQSGNEQFF; cdr3_nt: TGTGCCAGCAGCCAAACTAGGCAGTCAGGCAATGAGCAGTTCTTC
j_call: TRBJ2-5; d_call: NA; v_call: TRBV4-1; clone_size: NA; cdr3_aa: CASSQDPRGAETQYF; cdr3_nt: TGCGCCAGCAGCCAAGATCCAAGGGGGGCGGAGACCCAGTACTTC
j_call: TRBJ2-3; d_call: NA; v_call: TRBV7-6; clone_size: NA; cdr3_aa: CASSFQGPPDTQYF; cdr3_nt: TGTGCCAGCAGCTTCCAGGGTCCCCCAGATACGCAGTATTTT
j_call: TRBJ2-1; d_call: NA; v_call: TRBV29-1; clone_size: NA; cdr3_aa: CSVGGRVREQFF; cdr3_nt: TGCAGCGTTGGAGGGCGGGTTAGGGAGCAGTTCTTC
j_call: TRBJ2-3; d_call: NA; v_call: TRBV25-1; clone_size: NA; cdr3_aa: CASSELTGRTGIWDTQYF; cdr3_nt: TGTGCCAGCAGTGAATTGACCGGACGGACGGGAATTTGGGATACGCAGTATTTT
j_call: TRBJ1-2; d_call: NA; v_call: TRBV5-1; clone_size: NA; cdr3_aa: CASSLEWGARGGYTF; cdr3_nt: TGCGCCAGCAGCTTGGAATGGGGGGCCCGGGGTGGCTACACCTTC
j_call: TRBJ2-5; d_call: NA; v_call: TRBV15; clone_size: once; cdr3_aa: CATSRDRVETQYF; cdr3_nt: TGTGCCACCAGCAGAGATCGAGTAGAGACCCAGTACTTC
j_call: TRBJ2-5; d_call: NA; v_call: TRBV29-1; clone_size: NA; cdr3_aa: CSVENGETQYF; cdr3_nt: TGCAGCGTTGAGAATGGCGAGACCCAGTACTTC
j_call: TRBJ1-5; d_call: TRBD1; v_call: TRBV28; clone_size: NA; cdr3_aa: CASSLYRDRGEPQHF; cdr3_nt: TGTGCCAGCAGTTTATACAGGGACAGGGGAGAGCCCCAGCATTTT
j_call: TRBJ2-3; d_call: TRBD1; v_call: TRBV10-3; clone_size: once; cdr3_aa: CAISEGGTGGADTQYF; cdr3_nt: TGTGCCATCAGTGAGGGGGGGACAGGTGGTGCAGATACGCAGTATTTT
j_call: TRBJ2-7; d_call: TRBD1; v_call: TRBV6-1; clone_size: NA; cdr3_aa: CASYQRPGTGVEQYF; cdr3_nt: TGTGCCAGCTACCAGAGGCCCGGGACAGGGGTCGAGCAGTACTTC
j_call: TRBJ1-4; d_call: NA; v_call: TRBV5-5; clone_size: NA; cdr3_aa: CASSLGGSANEKLFF; cdr3_nt: TGTGCCAGCAGCTTGGGTGGGTCAGCTAATGAAAAACTGTTTTTT
j_call: TRBJ2-5; d_call: NA; v_call: TRBV5-6; clone_size: NA; cdr3_aa: CASSSKLGGIQETQYF; cdr3_nt: TGTGCCAGCAGCTCGAAGCTAGGAGGTATTCAAGAGACCCAGTACTTC
j_call: TRBJ1-3; d_call: TRBD1; v_call: TRBV28; clone_size: NA; cdr3_aa: CASSQAGQLSGNTIYF; cdr3_nt: TGTGCCAGCAGTCAGGCGGGACAGTTAAGCGGAAACACCATATATTTT